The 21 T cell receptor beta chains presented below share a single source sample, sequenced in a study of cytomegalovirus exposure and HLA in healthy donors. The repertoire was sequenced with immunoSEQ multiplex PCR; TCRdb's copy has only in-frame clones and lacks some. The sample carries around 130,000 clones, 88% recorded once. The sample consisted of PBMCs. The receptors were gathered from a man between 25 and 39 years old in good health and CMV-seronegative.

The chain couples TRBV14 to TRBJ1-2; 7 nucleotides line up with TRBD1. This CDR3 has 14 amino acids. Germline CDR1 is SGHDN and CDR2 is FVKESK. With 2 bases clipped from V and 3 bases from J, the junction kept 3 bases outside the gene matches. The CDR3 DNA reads TGTGCCAGCAGCCAACCGGGACAGCACTATGGCTACACCTTC. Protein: CASSQPGQHYGYTF.

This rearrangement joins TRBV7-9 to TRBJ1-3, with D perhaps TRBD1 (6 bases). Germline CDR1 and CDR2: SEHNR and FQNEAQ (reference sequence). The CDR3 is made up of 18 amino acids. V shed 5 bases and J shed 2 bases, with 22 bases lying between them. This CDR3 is CASSPMYWTVVPGNTIYF. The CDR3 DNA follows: TGTGCCAGCAGCCCGATGTATTGGACAGTTGTACCTGGAAACACCATATATTTT.

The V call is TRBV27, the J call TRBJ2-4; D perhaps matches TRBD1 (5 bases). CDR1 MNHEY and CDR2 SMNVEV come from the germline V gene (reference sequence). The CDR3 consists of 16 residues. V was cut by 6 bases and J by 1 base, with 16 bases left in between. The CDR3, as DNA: TGTGCCAGCAGAACAACAGGCCTCGGGGCCAAAAACATTCAGTACTTC. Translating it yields CASRTTGLGAKNIQYF.

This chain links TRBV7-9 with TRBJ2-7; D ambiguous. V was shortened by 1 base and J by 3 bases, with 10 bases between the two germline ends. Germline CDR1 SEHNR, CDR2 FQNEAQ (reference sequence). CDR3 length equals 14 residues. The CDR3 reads CASSLVPSIYEQYF. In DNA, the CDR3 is TGTGCCAGCAGCTTAGTTCCCTCTATCTACGAGCAGTACTTC.

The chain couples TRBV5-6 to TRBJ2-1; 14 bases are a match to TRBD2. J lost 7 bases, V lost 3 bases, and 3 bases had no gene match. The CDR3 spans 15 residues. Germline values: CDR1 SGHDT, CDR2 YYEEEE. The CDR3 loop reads CASSYGLAGGNEQFF. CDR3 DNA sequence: TGTGCCAGCAGCTACGGACTAGCGGGAGGTAATGAGCAGTTCTTC.

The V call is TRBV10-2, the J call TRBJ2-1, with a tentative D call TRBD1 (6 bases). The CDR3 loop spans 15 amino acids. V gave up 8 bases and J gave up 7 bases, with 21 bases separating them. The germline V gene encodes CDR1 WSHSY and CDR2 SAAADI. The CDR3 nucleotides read TGCGCCAGCTCCCCTCCGGGCACAGGGTATAATGAGCAGTTCTTC. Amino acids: CASSPPGTGYNEQFF.

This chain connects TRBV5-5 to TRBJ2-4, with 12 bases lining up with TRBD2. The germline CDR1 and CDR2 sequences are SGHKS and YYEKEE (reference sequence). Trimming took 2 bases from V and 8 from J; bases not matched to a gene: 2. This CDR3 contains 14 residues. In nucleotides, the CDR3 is TGTGCCAGCAGCTTACTAGCGGGAGGAGACATTCAGTACTTC. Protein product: CASSLLAGGDIQYF.

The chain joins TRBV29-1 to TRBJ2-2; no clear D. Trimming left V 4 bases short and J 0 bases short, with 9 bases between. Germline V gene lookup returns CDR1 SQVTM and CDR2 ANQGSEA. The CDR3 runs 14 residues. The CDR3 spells CSVVSYANTGELFF. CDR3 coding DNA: TGCAGCGTTGTATCCTACGCGAACACCGGGGAGCTGTTTTTT.

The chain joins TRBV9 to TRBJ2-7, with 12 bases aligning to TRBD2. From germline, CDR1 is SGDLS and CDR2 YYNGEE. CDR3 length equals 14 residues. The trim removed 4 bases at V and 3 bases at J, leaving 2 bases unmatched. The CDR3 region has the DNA TGTGCCAGCAGCCCGGGACTAGCGGGCTACGAGCAGTACTTC. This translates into CASSPGLAGYEQYF.

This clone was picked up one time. CDR3 sequence reads: CAWSAGPGQPQHF. The CDR3 nucleotides read TGTGCCTGGAGTGCAGGGCCTGGTCAGCCCCAGCATTTT. V usage is TRBV30 and J usage is TRBJ1-5; possible D gene TRBD1, 5 bases. The CDR3 is 13 amino acids. V lost 1 base and J lost 6, with 10 bases in between. Per germline, CDR1 GTSNPN and CDR2 SVGIG (reference sequence).

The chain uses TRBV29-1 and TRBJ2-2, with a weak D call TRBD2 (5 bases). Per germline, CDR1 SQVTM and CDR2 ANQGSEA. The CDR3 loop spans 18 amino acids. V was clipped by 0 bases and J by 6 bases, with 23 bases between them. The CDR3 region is CSVEDLVLEVHPAGELFF. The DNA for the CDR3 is TGCAGCGTTGAAGATTTGGTTCTGGAGGTACACCCAGCCGGGGAGCTGTTTTTT.

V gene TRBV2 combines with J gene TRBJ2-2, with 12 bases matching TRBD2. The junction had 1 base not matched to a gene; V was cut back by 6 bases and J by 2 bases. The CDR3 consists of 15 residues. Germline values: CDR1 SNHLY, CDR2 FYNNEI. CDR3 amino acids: CASSGLAGNTGELFF. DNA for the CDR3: TGTGCCAGCAGCGGACTAGCGGGAAACACCGGGGAGCTGTTTTTT.

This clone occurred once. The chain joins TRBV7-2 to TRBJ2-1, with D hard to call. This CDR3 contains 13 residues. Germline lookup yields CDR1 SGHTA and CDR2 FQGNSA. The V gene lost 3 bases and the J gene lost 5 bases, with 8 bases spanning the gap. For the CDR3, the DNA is TGTGCCAGCAGCTTTAGCAGAAACAATGAGCAGTTCTTC. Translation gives CASSFSRNNEQFF.

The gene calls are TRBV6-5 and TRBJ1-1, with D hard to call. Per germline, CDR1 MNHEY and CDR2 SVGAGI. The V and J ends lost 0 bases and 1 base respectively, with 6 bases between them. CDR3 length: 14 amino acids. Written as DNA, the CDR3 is TGTGCCAGCAGTTACTCCAACAAGAACACTGAAGCTTTCTTT. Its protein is CASSYSNKNTEAFF.

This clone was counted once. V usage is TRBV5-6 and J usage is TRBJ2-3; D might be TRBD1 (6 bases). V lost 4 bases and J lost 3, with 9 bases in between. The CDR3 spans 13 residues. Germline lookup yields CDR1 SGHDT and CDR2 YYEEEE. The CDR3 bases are TGTGCCAGCAGCCTAGGGGGTACAGATACGCAGTATTTT. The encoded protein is CASSLGGTDTQYF.

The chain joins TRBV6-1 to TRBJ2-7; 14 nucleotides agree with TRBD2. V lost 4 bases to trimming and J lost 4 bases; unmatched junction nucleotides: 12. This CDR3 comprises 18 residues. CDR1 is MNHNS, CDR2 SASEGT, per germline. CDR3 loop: CASSASPGLAGVGYEQYF. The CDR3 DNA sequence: TGTGCCAGCAGTGCGTCCCCGGGACTAGCGGGAGTCGGGTACGAGCAGTACTTC.

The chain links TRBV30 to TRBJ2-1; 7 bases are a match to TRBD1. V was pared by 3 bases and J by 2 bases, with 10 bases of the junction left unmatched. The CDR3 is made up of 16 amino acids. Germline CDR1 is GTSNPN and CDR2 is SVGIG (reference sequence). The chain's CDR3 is CAWSPSGQVTYNEQFF. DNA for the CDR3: TGTGCCTGGAGCCCCTCCGGACAGGTCACCTACAATGAGCAGTTCTTC.

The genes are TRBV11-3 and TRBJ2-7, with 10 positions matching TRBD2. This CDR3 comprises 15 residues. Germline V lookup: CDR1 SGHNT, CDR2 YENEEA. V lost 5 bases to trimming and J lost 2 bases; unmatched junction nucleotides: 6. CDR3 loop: CASSKTSGAPYEQYF. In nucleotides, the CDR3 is TGTGCCAGCAGCAAAACTAGCGGGGCACCCTACGAGCAGTACTTC.

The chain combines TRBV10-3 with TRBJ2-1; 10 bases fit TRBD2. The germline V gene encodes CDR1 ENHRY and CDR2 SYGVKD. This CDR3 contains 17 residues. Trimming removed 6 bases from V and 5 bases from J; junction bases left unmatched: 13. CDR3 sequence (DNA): TGTGCCATCAGCGGGTCCGGGCTAGCGGGAGTTAACAATGAGCAGTTCTTC. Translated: CAISGSGLAGVNNEQFF.

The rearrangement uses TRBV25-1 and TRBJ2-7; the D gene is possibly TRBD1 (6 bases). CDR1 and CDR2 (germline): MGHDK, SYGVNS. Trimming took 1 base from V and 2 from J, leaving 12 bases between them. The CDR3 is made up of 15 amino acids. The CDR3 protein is CASSEFGGRAYEQYF. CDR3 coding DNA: TGTGCCAGCAGTGAATTTGGGGGCAGAGCCTACGAGCAGTACTTC.

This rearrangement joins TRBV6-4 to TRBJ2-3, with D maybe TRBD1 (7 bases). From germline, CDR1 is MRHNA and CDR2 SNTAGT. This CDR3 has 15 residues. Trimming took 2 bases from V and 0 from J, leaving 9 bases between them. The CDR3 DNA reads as TGTGCCAGCAGTGACCAGGGGGGAAGCACAGATACGCAGTATTTT. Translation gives CASSDQGGSTDTQYF.